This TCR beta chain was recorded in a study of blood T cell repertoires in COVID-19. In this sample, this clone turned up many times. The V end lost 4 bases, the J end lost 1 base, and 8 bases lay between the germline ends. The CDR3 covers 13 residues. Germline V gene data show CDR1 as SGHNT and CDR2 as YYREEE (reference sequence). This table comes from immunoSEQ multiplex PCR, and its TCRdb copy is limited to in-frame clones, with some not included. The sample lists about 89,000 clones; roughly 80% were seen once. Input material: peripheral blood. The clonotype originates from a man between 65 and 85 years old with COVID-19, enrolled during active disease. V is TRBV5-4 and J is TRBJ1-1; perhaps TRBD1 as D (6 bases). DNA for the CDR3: TGTGCCAGCAGCGCGGACAGGAACACTGAAGCTTTCTTT. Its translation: CASSADRNTEAFF. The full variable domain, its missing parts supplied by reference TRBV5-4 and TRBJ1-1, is ETGVTQSPTHLIKTRGQQVTLRCSSQSGHNTVSWYQQALGQGPQFIFQYYREEENGRGNFPPRFSGLQFPNYSSELNVNALELDDSALYLCASSADRNTEAFFGQGTRLTVV.